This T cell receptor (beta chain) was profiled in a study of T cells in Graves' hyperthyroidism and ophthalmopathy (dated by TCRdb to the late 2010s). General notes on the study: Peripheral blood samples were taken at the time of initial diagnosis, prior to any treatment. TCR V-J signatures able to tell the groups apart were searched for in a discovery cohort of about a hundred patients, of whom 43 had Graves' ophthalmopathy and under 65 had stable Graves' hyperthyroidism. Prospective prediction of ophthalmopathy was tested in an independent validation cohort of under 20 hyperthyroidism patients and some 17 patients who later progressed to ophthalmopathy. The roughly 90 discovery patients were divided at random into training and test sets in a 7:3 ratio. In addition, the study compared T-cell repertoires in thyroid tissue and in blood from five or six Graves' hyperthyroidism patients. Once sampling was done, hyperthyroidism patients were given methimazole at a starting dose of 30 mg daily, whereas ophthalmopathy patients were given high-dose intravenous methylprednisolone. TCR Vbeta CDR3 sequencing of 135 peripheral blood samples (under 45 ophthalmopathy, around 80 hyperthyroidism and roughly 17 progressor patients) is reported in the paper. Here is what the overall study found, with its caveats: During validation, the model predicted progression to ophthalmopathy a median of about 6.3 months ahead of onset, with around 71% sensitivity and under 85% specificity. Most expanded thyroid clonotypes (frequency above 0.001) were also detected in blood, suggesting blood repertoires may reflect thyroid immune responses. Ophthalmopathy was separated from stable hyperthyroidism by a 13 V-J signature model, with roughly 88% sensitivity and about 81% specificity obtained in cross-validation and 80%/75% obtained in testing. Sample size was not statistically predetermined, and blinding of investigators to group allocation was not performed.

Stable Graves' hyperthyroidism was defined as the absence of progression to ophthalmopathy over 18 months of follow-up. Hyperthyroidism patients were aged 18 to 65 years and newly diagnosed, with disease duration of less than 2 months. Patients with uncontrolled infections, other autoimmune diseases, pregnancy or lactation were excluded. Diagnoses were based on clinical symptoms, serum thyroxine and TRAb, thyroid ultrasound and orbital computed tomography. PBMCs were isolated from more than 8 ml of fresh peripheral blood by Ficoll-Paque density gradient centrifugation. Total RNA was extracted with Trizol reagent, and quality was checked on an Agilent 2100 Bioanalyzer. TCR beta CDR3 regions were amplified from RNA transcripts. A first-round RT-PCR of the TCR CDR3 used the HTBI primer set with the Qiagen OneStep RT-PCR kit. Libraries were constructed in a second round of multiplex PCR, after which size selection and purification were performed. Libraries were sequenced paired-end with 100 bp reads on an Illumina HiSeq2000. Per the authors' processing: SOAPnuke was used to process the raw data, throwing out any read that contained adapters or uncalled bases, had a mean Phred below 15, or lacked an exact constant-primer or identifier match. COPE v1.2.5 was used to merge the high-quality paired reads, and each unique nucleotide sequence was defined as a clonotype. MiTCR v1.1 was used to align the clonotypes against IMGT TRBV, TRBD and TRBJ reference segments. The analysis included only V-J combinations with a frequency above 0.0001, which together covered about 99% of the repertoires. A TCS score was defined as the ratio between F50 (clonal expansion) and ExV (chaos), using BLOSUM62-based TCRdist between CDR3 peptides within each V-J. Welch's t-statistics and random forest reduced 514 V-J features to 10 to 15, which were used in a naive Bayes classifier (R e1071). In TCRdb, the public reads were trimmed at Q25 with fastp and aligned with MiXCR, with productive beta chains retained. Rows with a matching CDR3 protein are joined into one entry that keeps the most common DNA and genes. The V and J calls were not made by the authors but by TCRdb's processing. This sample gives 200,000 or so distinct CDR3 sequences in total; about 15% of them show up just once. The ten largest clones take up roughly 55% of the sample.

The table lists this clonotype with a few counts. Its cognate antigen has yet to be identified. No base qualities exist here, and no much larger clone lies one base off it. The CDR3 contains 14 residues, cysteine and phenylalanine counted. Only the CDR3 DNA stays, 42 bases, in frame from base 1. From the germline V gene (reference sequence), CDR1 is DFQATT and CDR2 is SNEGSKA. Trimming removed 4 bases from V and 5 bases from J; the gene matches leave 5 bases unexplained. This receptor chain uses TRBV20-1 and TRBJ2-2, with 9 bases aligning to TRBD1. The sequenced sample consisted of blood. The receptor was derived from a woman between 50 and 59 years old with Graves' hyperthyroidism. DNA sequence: TGCAGTGCTATACAGGGGGCCGGGACCGGGGAGCTGTTTTTT. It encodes CSAIQGAGTGELFF.